This T cell receptor beta chain originates from a study of untreated major depressive disorder. This CDR3 is 14 amino acids long. Per the germline V gene, CDR1 is SGHAT and CDR2 is FQNNGV. The V end was cut by 5 bases, the J end by 1 base, with 11 bases between. Profiling relied on immunoSEQ multiplex PCR, and the TCRdb table lists in-frame clones only, not all of them. This repertoire shows under 25,000 clones, roughly 90% found once; its top ten account for 0.6%. Participants were all of European descent. On this clone: Its antigen is currently unknown.

Study-wide findings and caveats: Depressed patients' CD4+ T cells carried increased TRBV05-01 (Vbeta 5.1) usage versus control CD4+ T cells.

The source is a woman aged 35 to 49 with major depressive disorder. The chain employs TRBV11-2 and TRBJ1-2; D is ambiguous. The sequenced material came from CD4+ T cells from PBMCs. The CDR3 DNA reads TGTGCCAGCAGCGCTCTGATGGTTAACTATGGCTACACCTTC. Amino acid sequence: CASSALMVNYGYTF. Looking up the rest from reference TRBV11-2 and TRBJ1-2 gives the full variable domain: EAGVAQSPRYKIIEKRQSVAFWCNPISGHATLYWYQQILGQGPKLLIQFQNNGVVDDSQLPKDRFSAERLKGVDSTLKIQPAKLEDSAVYLCASSALMVNYGYTFGSGTRLTVV.